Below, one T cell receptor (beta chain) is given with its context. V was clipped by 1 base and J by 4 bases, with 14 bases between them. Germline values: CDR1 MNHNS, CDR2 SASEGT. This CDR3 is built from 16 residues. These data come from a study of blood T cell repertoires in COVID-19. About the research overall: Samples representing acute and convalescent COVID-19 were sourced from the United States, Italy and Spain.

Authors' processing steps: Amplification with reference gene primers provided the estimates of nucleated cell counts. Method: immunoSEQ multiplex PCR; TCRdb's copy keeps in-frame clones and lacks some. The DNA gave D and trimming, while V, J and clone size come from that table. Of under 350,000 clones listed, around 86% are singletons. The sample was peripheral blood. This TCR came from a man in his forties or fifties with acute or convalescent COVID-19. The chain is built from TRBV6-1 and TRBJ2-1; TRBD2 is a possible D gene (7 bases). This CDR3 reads CASSEVGGGRYNEQFF. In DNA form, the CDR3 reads TGTGCCAGCAGTGAAGTGGGCGGGGGCCGGTACAATGAGCAGTTCTTC.